This T cell receptor (beta chain) was sequenced in a study of control samples from healthy donors and cancer patients (dated by TCRdb to about 2020). Libraries were prepared through the immunoSEQ multiplex PCR assay. Sourced from immuneACCESS, this table was stored by TCRdb with only in-frame sequences that have V and J called. A share of the clones is absent; for the studies checked, an unresolved V gene accounts for under half, and the remainder has no known explanation. Recorded for this sample are some 130,000 clones; about 94% of them occurred a single time. The ten most abundant clones make up around 3.6% of the sample. As to this clone: The antigen this receptor binds is unknown. Base qualities are not provided; no much larger clone lies one nucleotide away.

The source is a man aged 30-40 years in good health. Source material: blood.

The CDR3 in this case is CASSPDISNYGYTF. The DNA sequence follows: TGTGCCAGCAGCCCCGACATATCTAACTATGGCTACACCTTC. This sequence uses TRBV3-1 (or the pseudogene TRBV3-2) and TRBJ1-2, with an unclear D gene assignment. From the cysteine up to the phenylalanine, the CDR3 has a length of 14 residues. Of the read, only the CDR3 DNA is kept; its 42 bases are in frame from base 1. At the junction V is shortened by 4 bases and J by 0 bases, with 9 bases in between. The germline V gene (reference sequence) yields LGHDT for CDR1 and YNNKEL for CDR2.